A selection of T cell receptor beta chains follows, all from one sample in a study of blood T cell repertoires in COVID-19. Generated by immunoSEQ multiplex PCR, the TCRdb table keeps only in-frame clones and is missing some. The data show around 250,000 clones, 82% seen once. The sequenced material came from peripheral blood. These receptors originate from a woman aged 18-29 years with acute or convalescent COVID-19. The conserved cysteine and the conserved F or W are not part of the CDR3 here. Not every row has a clone size; where given, it reads once, few, many or a size class.

many	TRBV7-8	TRBJ2-7	ASRGQGIYEQY
-	TRBV4-3	TRBJ2-7	ASSQEGQSYYEQY
-	TRBV7-6	TRBJ2-7	ASSSPGGLLRGSYEQY
-	TRBV30	TRBJ1-1	AWSVPPRNTEAF
once	TRBV7-9	TRBJ2-2	ASFLINIIHLANTGELF
-	TRBV4-3	TRBJ1-1	ASSQDSAYTEAF
-	TRBV10-3	TRBJ2-7	AISSGMGYEQY
-	TRBV27	TRBJ1-3	ASRPSPGTGLGNTIY
many	TRBV3-1/TRBV3-2	TRBJ1-2	ASSEDPYGYT
once	TRBV5-1	TRBJ2-5	ASSSYQETQY
-	TRBV6-5	TRBJ2-2	ASSQQGNTGELF
-	TRBV28	TRBJ2-7	ASSFQNTYEQY
-	TRBV28	TRBJ2-6	ASSLPQGSGANVLT
-	TRBV28	TRBJ1-6	ASSARDRSSYNSPLH
-	TRBV25-1	TRBJ1-2	ASSELGTLNYGYT
-	TRBV11-2	TRBJ2-4	ASSPNRDRGYKNIQY
-	TRBV6-6	TRBJ1-4	ASRGQEYEKLF
few	TRBV10-2	TRBJ2-7	ASRMTGTSAAYEQY
many	TRBV13	TRBJ2-3	ASSLPGTGGFTDTQY
-	TRBV20-1	TRBJ2-5	SASWAGSETQY
-	TRBV4-2	TRBJ2-5	ASSQARRGQALQETQY
-	TRBV6-6	TRBJ2-1	ASSVYNEQF
few	TRBV6-5	TRBJ1-3	ASSSRSFFSNTIY
-	TRBV6-5	TRBJ2-5	ASSYPGLAGGETQY
-	TRBV18	TRBJ2-5	ASSPSSGGGETQY
-	TRBV5-1	TRBJ2-2	ASSLATGDTGELF
once	TRBV3-1/TRBV3-2	TRBJ2-6	ASSLGQGAGANVLT
-	TRBV4-3	TRBJ2-7	ASSTVAGAAYEQY
-	TRBV12-3/TRBV12-4	TRBJ2-5	ASGRDRGETQY
-	TRBV10-2	TRBJ2-2	ASRPQGTGELF
once	TRBV5-1	TRBJ2-1	ASSLGLAGVGEQF
-	TRBV6-2/TRBV6-3	TRBJ1-2	ASSYQPQGYYGYT
-	TRBV7-3	TRBJ2-6	ASSLDSSGANVLT
-	TRBV27	TRBJ1-5	ASSIQGAAGQPQH
-	TRBV6-2/TRBV6-3	TRBJ1-1	ASSYYNTGKTEAF